A single sample gave rise to the 12 T cell receptor beta chains below, sequenced in a study of CD8 T cells in Susac syndrome (dated by TCRdb to between 2018 and 2021). The method was the immunoSEQ multiplex PCR assay. RNA was extracted with the RNeasy kit and roughly 0.45 to 1 ug was reverse transcribed using random hexamers. The public reads were run again by TCRdb, first through fastp at Q25 and then through MiXCR, and only productive beta chains were kept. Entries are consolidated by CDR3 protein sequence, retaining the most common genes and DNA. The sample contains around 220,000 distinct CDR3 sequences, roughly 90% of them found a single time. The ten most abundant clones make up approximately 0.13% of the sample. Sequencing was performed on CD8+ T cells from PBMCs. All receptors derive from a human donor with multiple sclerosis.

This chain links TRBV4-3 with TRBJ2-2; 7 bases line up with TRBD2. The CDR3 length is 17 residues. CDR1 is LGHNA, CDR2 YSLEER, per germline. J gave up 4 bases and V 1 base, and 9 bases lay outside the gene matches. This CDR3 reads CASSQGLTGGPTGELFF. The CDR3 region has the DNA TGCGCCAGCAGCCAAGGGCTGACGGGAGGACCCACCGGGGAGCTGTTTTTT.

The CDR3 region is CASIGGRGNEQFF. CDR3 nucleotide sequence: TGTGCCAGCATAGGCGGGAGGGGAAATGAGCAGTTCTTC. The J gene is TRBJ2-1, the V gene TRBV27; TRBD2 matches at 9 bases. The germline gives CDR1 MNHEY, CDR2 SMNVEV (reference sequence). The CDR3 loop spans 13 amino acids. V shed 7 bases and J 7 bases; nucleotides not matched to a gene: 5.

This chain connects TRBV11-2 to TRBJ2-1; D is unresolved. The length of the CDR3 is 12 residues. Germline loops: CDR1 SGHAT, CDR2 FQNNGV. V was clipped by 5 bases and J by 8 bases, with 10 bases between them. DNA of the CDR3: TGTGCCAGCAGCATCGCGCCACATGAGCAGTTCTTC. Its translation: CASSIAPHEQFF. Complete variable domain (other parts from reference TRBV11-2 and TRBJ2-1): EAGVAQSPRYKIIEKRQSVAFWCNPISGHATLYWYQQILGQGPKLLIQFQNNGVVDDSQLPKDRFSAERLKGVDSTLKIQPAKLEDSAVYLCASSIAPHEQFFGPGTRLTVL.

The J gene is TRBJ2-5, the V gene TRBV27, with 12 bases lining up with TRBD2. Germline V gives CDR1 MNHEY, CDR2 SMNVEV (reference sequence). The CDR3 has 17 amino acids. V gave up 5 bases and J gave up 1 base; unmatched junction bases: 8. The CDR3 loop reads CASSRTLAGGTQETQYF. CDR3 bases: TGTGCCAGCAGTAGAACGCTAGCGGGAGGGACCCAAGAGACCCAGTACTTC.

V usage is TRBV4-3 and J usage is TRBJ2-5; the D is unclear. CDR1 and CDR2 from the germline V gene are LGHNA and YSLEER. With 3 bases removed from V and 1 base from J, the gap between germline ends came to 6 bases. The CDR3 has 13 amino acids. The CDR3 bases are TGCGCCAGCAGCCAGGAGCGCCAAGAGACCCAGTACTTC. Translation: CASSQERQETQYF.

The chain carries TRBV2 and TRBJ2-2, with 10 bases fitting TRBD2. The germline gives CDR1 SNHLY, CDR2 FYNNEI. Trimming removed 8 bases from V and 3 bases from J; junction bases left unmatched: 6. The CDR3 length is 15 residues. DNA of the CDR3: TGTGCCAGCCGGGCCGGGACTAGCGACACCGGGGAGCTGTTTTTT. Its protein product is CASRAGTSDTGELFF.

The chain has TRBV6-2 or TRBV6-3 and TRBJ2-7, with 11 bases identical to TRBD2. Germline lookup yields CDR1 MNHEY and CDR2 SVGEGT. There are 14 residues in the CDR3. V dropped 5 bases and J dropped 8; count of bases not matched to a gene: 8. CDR3 sequence: CASSPIAGGPKQYF. The CDR3 region has the DNA TGTGCCAGCAGTCCAATAGCGGGAGGGCCGAAGCAGTACTTC.

This sequence joins TRBV20-1 and TRBJ2-4, with 7 positions matching TRBD2. Germline V CDR1 and CDR2: DFQATT, SNEGSKA (reference sequence). The CDR3 covers 16 residues. V trimming: 6 bases; J trimming: 5 bases; junction bases outside the gene matches: 16. The DNA for the CDR3 is TGCAGTGCCGGGGGGAGAACCCCCGTCCCCGAAAACATTCAGTACTTC. This codes for CSAGGRTPVPENIQYF.

The chain recombines TRBV7-8 with TRBJ2-2; D may match TRBD1 or TRBD2 (5 bases each). The germline V and J ends were trimmed by 8 bases and 4 bases, with 8 bases remaining between them. Germline V lookup: CDR1 SGHVS, CDR2 FQNEAQ. The CDR3 runs to 12 residues. The CDR3 DNA reads as TGTGCCAGCCTCGGGGCCACCGGGGAGCTGTTTTTT. Amino acid sequence: CASLGATGELFF.

The chain joins TRBV2 to TRBJ1-5; a possible D gene is TRBD1 (5 bases). CDR3 length equals 14 residues. Germline-derived CDR1 and CDR2 are SNHLY and FYNNEI. The V gene lost 8 bases and the J gene lost 0 bases, with 11 bases spanning the gap. This chain's CDR3 is CASRDLYSNQPQHF. Written as DNA, the CDR3 is TGTGCCAGCCGGGACCTTTATAGCAATCAGCCCCAGCATTTT.

The J gene is TRBJ1-1, the V gene TRBV12-3 or TRBV12-4; D ambiguous. The CDR3 is 14 residues long. V was cut by 1 base and J by 0 bases, with 6 bases left in between. The CDR3 here is CASSLEVLNTEAFF. As DNA, the CDR3 is TGTGCCAGCAGTTTAGAAGTACTGAACACTGAAGCTTTCTTT.

The J gene is TRBJ2-1, the V gene TRBV29-1; 13 bases agree with TRBD2. Trimming at V came to 1 base and at J to 9 bases, leaving 6 bases not matched to a gene. Looked up from germline, CDR1 is SQVTM and CDR2 is ANQGSEA. The CDR3 consists of 15 residues. In nucleotides, the CDR3 is TGCAGCGTTGAAGGGACTAGCGGGAGTGGGGGTGAGCAGTTCTTC. Amino acid sequence: CSVEGTSGSGGEQFF.